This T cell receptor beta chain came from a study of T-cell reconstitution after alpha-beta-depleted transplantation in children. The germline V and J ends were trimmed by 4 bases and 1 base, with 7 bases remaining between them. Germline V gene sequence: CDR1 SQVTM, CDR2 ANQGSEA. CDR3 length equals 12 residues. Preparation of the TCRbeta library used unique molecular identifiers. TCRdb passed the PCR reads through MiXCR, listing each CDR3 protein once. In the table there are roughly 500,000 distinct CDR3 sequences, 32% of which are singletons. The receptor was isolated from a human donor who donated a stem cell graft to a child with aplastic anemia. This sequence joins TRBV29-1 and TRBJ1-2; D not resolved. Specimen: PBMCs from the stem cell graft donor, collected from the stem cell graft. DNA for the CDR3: TGCAGCGTTGTAGAAGATAACTATGGCTACACCTTC. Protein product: CSVVEDNYGYTF.